Listed here are 32 T cell receptor beta chains from one sample, sequenced in a study of Ad26.COV2.S vaccination and SARS-CoV-2 variants. As for treatment: 19 received Ad26.COV2.S at low or high dose, single or two shots; 5 received placebo; per-sample allocation not given. Repertoires come from day 63 after the first vaccine or placebo injection. Assay: immunoSEQ multiplex PCR; the TCRdb copy retains only in-frame clones and omits some. The sample lists hundreds of thousands of clones, roughly 90% occurring once. Sequencing was performed on peripheral blood, taken in a trial of Ad26.COV2.S vaccine versus placebo. These receptors were obtained from a person between 18 and 65 years old who received the Ad26.COV2.S COVID-19 vaccine or a placebo.

The V gene is TRBV9, the J gene TRBJ2-3; the D is unclear. CDR3 length: 15 residues. Per the germline V gene, CDR1 is SGDLS and CDR2 is YYNGEE. Deletions cut 1 base from V and 15 bases from J, with 24 bases between. The CDR3 sequence: CASSVFGEPRPEVYF. The CDR3 nucleotides read TGTGCCAGCAGCGTATTTGGTGAGCCGCGCCCAGAAGTTTATTTT.

V gene TRBV11-2 combines with J gene TRBJ1-6; 7 bases agree with TRBD1. The length of the CDR3 is 15 residues. Germline values: CDR1 SGHAT, CDR2 FQNNGV. The V gene end was trimmed by 5 bases and the J gene end by 6 bases; junction bases not matched to a gene: 7. DNA of the CDR3: TGTGCCAGCAGCAACGTCAGGGGGAGTAATTCACCCCTCCACTTT. This codes for CASSNVRGSNSPLHF. The variable domain in full, with the rest retrieved from reference TRBV11-2 and TRBJ1-6, is EAGVAQSPRYKIIEKRQSVAFWCNPISGHATLYWYQQILGQGPKLLIQFQNNGVVDDSQLPKDRFSAERLKGVDSTLKIQPAKLEDSAVYLCASSNVRGSNSPLHFGNGTRLTVT.

V gene TRBV25-1 combines with J gene TRBJ2-7; TRBD1 agrees at 10 bases. Germline V CDR1 and CDR2: MGHDK, SYGVNS. V shed 8 bases and J 2 bases; nucleotides not matched to a gene: 9. The CDR3 is 15 amino acids. In nucleotides, the CDR3 is TGTGCCAGCGGGTCCATGGACAGGGGGACCTACGAGCAGTACTTC. Protein: CASGSMDRGTYEQYF.

The V and J genes are TRBV7-2 and TRBJ2-7; no firm D call. V was clipped by 2 bases and J by 6 bases, with 17 bases between them. The CDR3 is 15 amino acids. Germline V CDR1 and CDR2: SGHTA, FQGNSA. This CDR3 reads CASSLTMNVFSEQYF. The CDR3 region has the DNA TGTGCCAGCAGCTTAACAATGAATGTCTTCTCCGAGCAGTACTTC.

This chain uses TRBV5-4 with TRBJ2-2; 9 bases are a match to TRBD1. The CDR3 runs 15 residues. The V and J ends lost 3 bases and 4 bases, in that order; junction bases with no gene match: 4. Per the germline V gene, CDR1 is SGHNT and CDR2 is YYREEE (reference sequence). CDR3 DNA: TGTGCCAGCAGCTCGGACAGGGGTAGCACCGGGGAGCTGTTTTTT. It specifies CASSSDRGSTGELFF.

The J gene is TRBJ1-2, the V gene TRBV18, with D unclear. Trimming removed 0 bases from V and 5 bases from J, with 10 bases in between. The CDR3 is made up of 14 amino acids. Germline V gives CDR1 KGHSH, CDR2 LQKENI. The CDR3 DNA reads as TGTGCCAGCTCACCACCTTCTCACCCTTATGGCTACACCTTC. This codes for CASSPPSHPYGYTF.

The chain combines TRBV5-6 with TRBJ1-2; D not resolved. Trimming removed 4 bases at V and 7 bases at J, with 17 bases between. Germline V gene sequence: CDR1 SGHDT, CDR2 YYEEEE. The CDR3 runs to 14 residues. The CDR3 protein is CASSPSTSVSGYTF. DNA for the CDR3: TGTGCCAGCAGCCCGTCCACCTCAGTGAGTGGCTACACCTTC.

The CDR3 nucleotides are TGTGCCAGCAGCTATGCACCGTTTAGGGGGAGTCCTCCAAACACTGAAGCTTTCTTT. Protein sequence: CASSYAPFRGSPPNTEAFF. The chain has TRBV6-6 and TRBJ1-1; TRBD1 is a possible D gene (6 bases). Trimming pared 6 bases from V and 2 bases from J, leaving 28 bases between. This CDR3 region has 19 residues. Germline CDR1 and CDR2: MNHNY and SVGAGI (reference sequence).

The gene calls are TRBV3-1 (or the pseudogene TRBV3-2) and TRBJ2-7, with TRBD1 matching 7 bases. CDR3 length: 18 residues. From germline, CDR1 is LGHDT and CDR2 YNNKEL (reference sequence). J gave up 5 bases and V 0 bases, and 16 bases lay outside the gene matches. The CDR3 nucleotides are TGTGCCAGCAGCCAAGATTTTGGGCAGGGGGTGCTATGGGACGAGCAGTACTTC. Translated, it gives CASSQDFGQGVLWDEQYF.

DNA for the CDR3: TGCGCCAGCAGCCAAGAACAGGGGGCCTCCTACAATGAGCAGTTCTTC. Amino acids: CASSQEQGASYNEQFF. The chain has TRBV4-3 and TRBJ2-1, with 9 nucleotides matching TRBD1. Looked up from germline, CDR1 is LGHNA and CDR2 is YSLEER. Trimming at V came to 0 bases and at J to 0 bases, leaving 0 bases not matched to a gene. CDR3 length: 16 amino acids.

V and J are TRBV3-1 (or the pseudogene TRBV3-2) and TRBJ2-1; 12 nucleotides match TRBD2. The CDR3 contains 16 residues. Trimming took 2 bases from V and 3 from J; bases not matched to a gene: 2. Per germline, CDR1 LGHDT and CDR2 YNNKEL (reference sequence). As DNA, the CDR3 is TGTGCCAGCAGCCAAAGGACTAGCGGGGACTACAATGAGCAGTTCTTC. Its protein product is CASSQRTSGDYNEQFF.

The chain carries TRBV27 and TRBJ2-2, with 8 bases that match TRBD2. The V segment lost 2 bases and the J segment 0 bases; nucleotides outside the gene matches: 5. The CDR3 runs 17 residues. Germline V gives CDR1 MNHEY, CDR2 SMNVEV (reference sequence). CDR3 in amino acids: CASSLKSGGANTGELFF. As DNA, the CDR3 is TGTGCCAGCAGTTTAAAGTCGGGGGGGGCGAACACCGGGGAGCTGTTTTTT.

V usage is TRBV5-4 and J usage is TRBJ1-2; 8 nucleotides align to TRBD1. Trimming removed 5 bases from V and 3 bases from J; junction bases left unmatched: 3. The CDR3 runs to 13 residues. Germline V gene data show CDR1 as SGHNT and CDR2 as YYREEE (reference sequence). The CDR3 protein is CASRPDRDYGYTF. CDR3 sequence (DNA): TGTGCCAGCAGGCCGGACAGGGACTATGGCTACACCTTC.

This chain uses TRBV6-5 with TRBJ2-2, with a weak D call TRBD1 (6 bases). Germline loops: CDR1 MNHEY, CDR2 SVGAGI. Trimming cost V 0 bases and J 2 bases, with 10 bases left between them. CDR3 length equals 16 residues. CDR3 nucleotides: TGTGCCAGCAGTTACTCCCCAGGGGCAAACACCGGGGAGCTGTTTTTT. This sequence encodes CASSYSPGANTGELFF.

There are a few counts of this clone. The genes are TRBV5-4 and TRBJ2-7; D ambiguous. Germline CDR1 SGHNT, CDR2 YYREEE (reference sequence). V was shortened by 2 bases and J by 0 bases, with 9 bases between the two germline ends. The CDR3 spans 14 residues. The CDR3 DNA reads as TGTGCCAGCAGCTTAAGTTTCAGCTCCTACGAGCAGTACTTC. As protein: CASSLSFSSYEQYF.

This rearrangement joins TRBV10-3 to TRBJ1-2; 10 positions match TRBD1. The CDR3 runs 14 residues. With 3 bases clipped from V and 6 bases from J, the junction kept 4 bases outside the gene matches. In germline, CDR1 is ENHRY, CDR2 SYGVKD. The CDR3 here is CAISEIGTGDGYTF. Here the CDR3 DNA reads TGTGCCATCAGTGAAATCGGGACAGGGGATGGCTACACCTTC.

J is TRBJ1-6 and V is TRBV7-2; unclear D gene. V lost 5 bases and J 7 bases, leaving 12 bases between the germline ends. Germline V lookup: CDR1 SGHTA, CDR2 FQGNSA. The CDR3 sequence is 14 residues long. The DNA for the CDR3 is TGTGCCAGCAGCCTTCAAGTCCCCAATTCACCCCTCCACTTT. Translated, it gives CASSLQVPNSPLHF.

V usage is TRBV6-6 and J usage is TRBJ2-7; no clear D. V lost 6 bases, J lost 6 bases, and 9 bases lay in between. The CDR3 has 11 amino acids. Germline V gene data show CDR1 as MNHNY and CDR2 as SVGAGI (reference sequence). CDR3 sequence: CASSLLVEQYF. CDR3 DNA: TGTGCCAGCAGCCTTTTGGTCGAGCAGTACTTC.

The V call is TRBV9, the J call TRBJ2-7; a possible D gene is TRBD2 (6 bases). The CDR3 runs 15 residues. Germline CDR1 reads SGDLS; CDR2 reads YYNGEE. Deletions cut 2 bases from V and 3 bases from J, with 15 bases between. CDR3 sequence reads: CASSVGGGLNYEQYF. Here the CDR3 DNA reads TGTGCCAGCAGCGTCGGTGGAGGGCTAAACTACGAGCAGTACTTC.

The chain is built from TRBV20-1 and TRBJ2-3; D remains ambiguous. Germline CDR1 DFQATT, CDR2 SNEGSKA (reference sequence). V was cut by 5 bases and J by 4 bases, with 7 bases left in between. This CDR3 has 11 amino acids. CDR3 sequence reads: CSAAIPDTQYF. The CDR3, as DNA: TGCAGTGCTGCCATCCCAGATACGCAGTATTTT.

The chain joins TRBV11-2 to TRBJ1-5, with D unclear. Germline V gene data show CDR1 as SGHAT and CDR2 as FQNNGV. Trimming shortened V by 4 bases and J by 0 bases, and 7 bases separated the two germline ends. The CDR3 totals 14 residues. The DNA of the CDR3 is TGTGCCAGCAGCTCCCAGTTTAGCAATCAGCCCCAGCATTTT. Translation gives CASSSQFSNQPQHF. The full variable domain, completed using reference TRBV11-2 and TRBJ1-5, is EAGVAQSPRYKIIEKRQSVAFWCNPISGHATLYWYQQILGQGPKLLIQFQNNGVVDDSQLPKDRFSAERLKGVDSTLKIQPAKLEDSAVYLCASSSQFSNQPQHFGDGTRLSIL.

The chain has TRBV28 and TRBJ1-3, with unresolved D. The V and J ends lost 6 bases and 0 bases respectively, with 21 bases between them. Germline V gene data show CDR1 as MDHEN and CDR2 as SYDVKM. This CDR3 spans 18 amino acids. CDR3 in amino acids: CASRSPPKGPISGNTIYF. In DNA, the CDR3 is TGTGCCAGCAGAAGCCCCCCGAAGGGCCCTATCTCTGGAAACACCATATATTTT.

V is TRBV7-9 and J is TRBJ2-7; D may be TRBD1 (7 bases). V was clipped by 4 bases and J by 5 bases, with 9 bases between them. This CDR3 contains 12 residues. In germline, CDR1 is SEHNR, CDR2 FQNEAQ (reference sequence). Written as DNA, the CDR3 is TGTGCCAGCAGCTCCAGGGGGGACGAGCAGTACTTC. As protein: CASSSRGDEQYF.

This chain joins TRBV10-2 and TRBJ1-6; no firm D call. Trimming removed 5 bases at V and 5 bases at J, with 10 bases between. The germline V gene encodes CDR1 WSHSY and CDR2 SAAADI. The CDR3 runs 14 residues. Here the CDR3 DNA reads TGCGCCAGCAGTCCCAGATTAGATAATTCACCCCTCCACTTT. Translating it yields CASSPRLDNSPLHF.

V usage is TRBV29-1 and J usage is TRBJ1-1; the D is unclear. Germline loops: CDR1 SQVTM, CDR2 ANQGSEA. Trimming took off 4 bases at V and 0 bases at J, with 6 bases between the two ends. CDR3 size: 12 residues. The CDR3 spells CSVAVMNTEAFF. The CDR3 DNA reads as TGCAGCGTTGCCGTCATGAACACTGAAGCTTTCTTT.

J is TRBJ1-2 and V is TRBV7-8; 8 nucleotides match TRBD1. Per the germline V gene, CDR1 is SGHVS and CDR2 is FQNEAQ. V trimming: 2 bases; J trimming: 6 bases; junction bases outside the gene matches: 11. The length of the CDR3 is 16 residues. The CDR3 spells CASSLPLGQGMDGYTF. In DNA form, the CDR3 reads TGTGCCAGCAGCTTACCCCTTGGACAGGGAATGGATGGCTACACCTTC.

This clone was observed once. The chain uses TRBV10-3 and TRBJ1-1; D unclear. Per the germline V gene, CDR1 is ENHRY and CDR2 is SYGVKD. V lost 0 bases, J lost 11 bases, and 10 bases lay in between. The CDR3 spans 12 residues. The CDR3 loop reads CAISESLVAAFF. CDR3 DNA sequence: TGTGCCATCAGTGAGTCTCTAGTTGCGGCTTTCTTT.

The chain has TRBV18 and TRBJ2-7, with TRBD1 matching 9 bases. In germline, CDR1 is KGHSH, CDR2 LQKENI. The junction had 4 bases not matched to a gene; V was cut back by 2 bases and J by 5 bases. The CDR3 runs 14 residues. The CDR3 region is CASSPTTGGDEQYF. CDR3 DNA sequence: TGTGCCAGCTCACCAACTACAGGGGGCGACGAGCAGTACTTC. The full variable domain, completed using reference TRBV18 and TRBJ2-7, is NAGVMQNPRHLVRRRGQEARLRCSPMKGHSHVYWYRQLPEEGLKFMVYLQKENIIDESGMPKERFSAEFPKEGPSILRIQQVVRGDSAAYFCASSPTTGGDEQYFGPGTRLTVT.

The chain carries TRBV20-1 and TRBJ1-4, with unresolved D. This CDR3 region has 15 residues. Germline CDR1 reads DFQATT; CDR2 reads SNEGSKA (reference sequence). V lost 3 bases and J 3 bases, leaving 14 bases between the germline ends. CDR3 sequence reads: CSASLPDAANEKLFF. The DNA of the CDR3 is TGCAGTGCTAGTCTCCCAGACGCGGCTAATGAAAAACTGTTTTTT.

The chain has TRBV7-6 and TRBJ2-7; possible D gene TRBD2, 6 bases. Between the trimmed V and J ends, which lost 2 bases and 5 bases, there was a span of 28 bases. Germline V lookup: CDR1 SGHVS, CDR2 FNYEAQ. The CDR3 totals 19 residues. In DNA form, the CDR3 reads TGTGCCAGCAGCTTAAGGCCCAATTCGGGAGCGGGTGGCAGGGACGAGCAGTACTTC. Translated, it gives CASSLRPNSGAGGRDEQYF.

The genes are TRBV9 and TRBJ1-2; TRBD1 aligns across 10 bases. V was clipped by 0 bases and J by 4 bases; unmatched bases: 0. The CDR3 runs to 14 residues. The germline gives CDR1 SGDLS, CDR2 YYNGEE. CDR3 coding DNA: TGTGCCAGCAGCGTAGGGGACAGGGGCTATGGCTACACCTTC. Translated: CASSVGDRGYGYTF.

The chain links TRBV28 to TRBJ2-5, with D possibly matching TRBD2 (7 bases). The V end was cut by 2 bases, the J end by 3 bases, with 22 bases between. Germline lookup yields CDR1 MDHEN and CDR2 SYDVKM. This CDR3 region has 18 residues. The CDR3 loop reads CASSLTGKISGVKETQYF. In nucleotides, the CDR3 is TGTGCCAGCAGTTTAACAGGGAAGATCAGCGGGGTGAAAGAGACCCAGTACTTC.